Below, 23 T cell receptor beta chains from the same sample are listed, as sequenced in a study of T cells in Graves' hyperthyroidism and ophthalmopathy (dated by TCRdb to between 2018 and 2021). The protocol used for the library was multiplex PCR. Reads for this sample came from an Illumina HiSeq 2000. The TCR beta CDR3 regions were amplified from RNA transcripts. A first-round RT-PCR of the TCR CDR3 used the HTBI primer set with the Qiagen OneStep RT-PCR kit. Using fastp trimming at Q25 and MiXCR clonotype assembly, TCRdb reanalyzed the public sequencing data and kept in-frame beta chains. A single entry per CDR3 protein holds the most common genes and DNA from its merged rows. The sample profile shows 300,000 to 400,000 distinct CDR3 sequences; about 20% of them were found once. The ten top clones hold about half of the sample. The sequenced sample consisted of blood. The receptors were gathered from a woman in her fifties or sixties with Graves' hyperthyroidism.

This clonotype was recorded a few times. V gene TRBV5-1 combines with J gene TRBJ2-3; 7 nucleotides match TRBD1. V was pared by 0 bases and J by 2 bases, with 6 bases of the junction left unmatched. The CDR3 totals 16 residues. The germline V gene encodes CDR1 SGHRS and CDR2 YFSETQ. The CDR3 here is CASSLAGQTYTDTQYF. CDR3 sequence (DNA): TGCGCCAGCAGCTTGGCGGGACAGACGTACACAGATACGCAGTATTTT.

This clonotype has a count of ten or more. The rearrangement joins TRBV6-4 to TRBJ1-1; possibly TRBD1 for D (5 bases). There are 12 residues in the CDR3. Germline CDR1 and CDR2: MRHNA and SNTAGT. V lost 9 bases and J 0 bases, leaving 8 bases between the germline ends. The CDR3 DNA reads as TGTGCCAGTCGGGGCATGAACACTGAAGCTTTCTTT. This sequence encodes CASRGMNTEAFF.

The table lists this clonotype with many counts. The chain has TRBV13 and TRBJ2-3; TRBD2 might be the D (5 bases). The V and J ends lost 3 bases and 5 bases respectively, with 12 bases between them. In germline, CDR1 is PRHDT, CDR2 FYEKMQ (reference sequence). The CDR3 covers 14 residues. The CDR3 loop is CASSFPLARDTQYF. The CDR3 DNA is TGTGCCAGCAGCTTCCCTCTAGCAAGAGATACGCAGTATTTT.

The chain links TRBV6-1 to TRBJ2-7; no clear D gene. Germline CDR1 reads MNHNS; CDR2 reads SASEGT. Trimming cost V 5 bases and J 3 bases, with 20 bases left between them. The CDR3 is 16 amino acids. The CDR3: CASSNQRTAKYYEQYF. The CDR3, as DNA: TGTGCCAGCAGTAACCAAAGGACCGCCAAATACTACGAGCAGTACTTC.

V is TRBV19 and J is TRBJ1-5, with D uncertain. Germline V gives CDR1 LNHDA, CDR2 SQIVND (reference sequence). V was cut by 5 bases and J by 5 bases, with 13 bases left in between. The CDR3 totals 14 residues. The CDR3 region is CASSPSARDQPQHF. Written as DNA, the CDR3 is TGTGCCAGTAGTCCCTCGGCCCGGGATCAGCCCCAGCATTTT.

Only a few counts were recorded for this clonotype. The chain employs TRBV9 and TRBJ2-5, with TRBD1 as a possible D gene (5 bases). CDR1 SGDLS and CDR2 YYNGEE come from the germline V gene. Trimming removed 0 bases at V and 5 bases at J, with 11 bases between. This CDR3 is 14 amino acids long. CDR3 nucleotides: TGTGCCAGCAGCGTAGCCCAGGGATGGGAGACCCAGTACTTC. Its translation is CASSVAQGWETQYF.

This clonotype was observed a single time. V usage is TRBV19 and J usage is TRBJ1-6; D remains unclear. This CDR3 comprises 12 residues. V shed 1 base and J shed 8 bases, with 3 bases lying between them. Per the germline V gene, CDR1 is LNHDA and CDR2 is SQIVND (reference sequence). CDR3 region: CASSIVHSPLHF. The CDR3 nucleotides read TGTGCCAGTAGTATAGTCCATTCACCCCTCCACTTT.

This clonotype was counted only a few times. CDR3 loop: CASSATSGIDYEQYF. CDR3 coding DNA: TGTGCCAGTAGTGCGACTAGCGGGATAGACTACGAGCAGTACTTC. This chain links TRBV19 with TRBJ2-7; TRBD2 matches at 11 bases. V was clipped by 5 bases and J by 3 bases; unmatched bases: 6. CDR1 is LNHDA, CDR2 SQIVND, per germline (reference sequence). The CDR3 totals 15 residues. The complete variable domain, with remaining parts taken from reference TRBV19 and TRBJ2-7, reads DGGITQSPKYLFRKEGQNVTLSCEQNLNHDAMYWYRQDPGQGLRLIYYSQIVNDFQKGDIAEGYSVSREKKESFPLTVTSAQKNPTAFYLCASSATSGIDYEQYFGPGTRLTVT.

The chain links TRBV5-5 to TRBJ2-5; possible D gene TRBD1, 6 bases. Germline CDR1 is SGHKS and CDR2 is YYEKEE (reference sequence). Between the trimmed V and J ends, which lost 4 bases and 1 base, there was a span of 11 bases. This CDR3 comprises 14 residues. The CDR3 is CASSHMDSQETQYF. In DNA form, the CDR3 reads TGTGCCAGCAGCCACATGGACAGCCAAGAGACCCAGTACTTC.

The rearrangement uses TRBV6-1 and TRBJ1-3, with a weak D call TRBD1 (6 bases). V was shortened by 6 bases and J by 4 bases, with 13 bases between the two germline ends. Germline CDR1 and CDR2: MNHNS and SASEGT. The CDR3 has 14 amino acids. CDR3 sequence reads: CASRTTTGGNTIYF. CDR3 coding DNA: TGTGCCAGCAGAACTACGACAGGAGGAAACACCATATATTTT.

At least ten counts were recorded for this clonotype. V and J are TRBV12-3 or TRBV12-4 and TRBJ1-2; 9 nucleotides line up with TRBD1. The CDR3 totals 14 residues. Trimming at V came to 5 bases and at J to 6 bases, leaving 7 bases not matched to a gene. CDR3: CASSDDRGLDGYTF. Here the CDR3 DNA reads TGTGCCAGCAGTGATGACAGGGGGTTGGATGGCTACACCTTC.

This clonotype was seen many times. This chain connects TRBV2 to TRBJ1-2, with 9 bases that match TRBD1. The CDR3 contains 15 residues. V dropped 6 bases and J dropped 5; count of bases not matched to a gene: 10. CDR1 is SNHLY and CDR2 is FYNNEI in the germline V gene. This CDR3 is CASRAEQGAYYGYTF. The CDR3 DNA follows: TGTGCCAGCAGAGCCGAACAGGGGGCTTATTATGGCTACACCTTC.

This clonotype was detected only a few times. The rearrangement uses TRBV5-6 and TRBJ1-1; D is unclear. Germline CDR1 and CDR2: SGHDT and YYEEEE. The CDR3 loop spans 14 amino acids. Trimming removed 0 bases from V and 0 bases from J, with 6 bases in between. DNA of the CDR3: TGTGCCAGCAGCTTGGAAAGGGTGAACACTGAAGCTTTCTTT. Translated: CASSLERVNTEAFF.

In this sample, this clonotype turned up many times. The CDR3 is CSAGSRREIGTDTQYF. CDR3 bases: TGCAGTGCCGGATCACGGCGGGAGATCGGGACAGATACGCAGTATTTT. The chain recombines TRBV20-1 with TRBJ2-3, with 7 bases matching TRBD2. This CDR3 has 16 residues. V was clipped by 6 bases and J by 3 bases; unmatched bases: 15. The germline V gene has CDR1 DFQATT and CDR2 SNEGSKA (reference sequence).

This clonotype was seen only a few times. The chain uses TRBV20-1 and TRBJ1-1; the match to TRBD1 covers 8 bases. CDR1 and CDR2 from the germline V gene are DFQATT and SNEGSKA (reference sequence). With V trimmed by 6 bases and J by 4 bases, 4 bases remained unmatched. The CDR3 has 12 amino acids. CDR3 protein: CSAETGGTEAFF. The CDR3 DNA reads TGCAGTGCGGAAACAGGGGGCACTGAAGCTTTCTTT.

This clonotype appeared many times. The chain uses TRBV12-5 and TRBJ1-1; 11 positions agree with TRBD1. J gave up 7 bases and V 3 bases, and 4 bases lay outside the gene matches. The germline gives CDR1 LGHNT, CDR2 FRNRAP. This CDR3 contains 14 residues. The CDR3 DNA follows: TGTGCTAGTGGTTTAGGACAGGGGGCGATTGAAGCTTTCTTT. Its translation: CASGLGQGAIEAFF.

A few counts support this clonotype. CDR3 sequence (DNA): TGCGCCAGCAGCCAATCCAACCCCCGATGGGGGTACACAGATACGCAGTATTTT. Residues: CASSQSNPRWGYTDTQYF. The chain employs TRBV4-1 and TRBJ2-3; D may match TRBD1 or TRBD2 (5 bases each). V lost 2 bases and J lost 2, with 20 bases in between. This CDR3 has 18 amino acids. The germline V gene encodes CDR1 MGHRA and CDR2 YSYEKL.

This chain connects TRBV4-2 to TRBJ2-7; perhaps TRBD2 as D (5 bases). V dropped 2 bases and J dropped 0 bases, with 14 bases sitting between them. This CDR3 is 16 amino acids long. CDR1 is LGHNA and CDR2 is YNFKEQ in the germline V gene. The CDR3 loop is CASSQSEVRGSYEQYF. CDR3 DNA: TGTGCCAGCAGCCAATCTGAGGTCCGGGGCTCCTACGAGCAGTACTTC.

The CDR3 is CATSDSLNRENIQYF. Written as DNA, the CDR3 is TGTGCCACCAGTGATTCCCTCAACCGGGAAAACATTCAGTACTTC. This chain links TRBV24-1 with TRBJ2-4; D is unclear. Germline-derived CDR1 and CDR2 are KGHDR and SFDVKD. Trimming removed 2 bases at V and 5 bases at J, with 12 bases between. The CDR3 has 15 amino acids.

This clonotype was observed a handful of times. The rearrangement joins TRBV6-2 or TRBV6-3 to TRBJ1-4; 9 positions agree with TRBD1. The CDR3 extends over 16 amino acids. Germline CDR1 MNHEY, CDR2 SVGEGT. V was clipped by 2 bases and J by 8 bases; unmatched bases: 9. The CDR3 coding sequence is TGTGCCAGCAGTTACCAACAGGGGGCCTCGGGGGAAAAACTGTTTTTT. It translates to CASSYQQGASGEKLFF.

This clonotype came up a few times. V gene TRBV11-2 combines with J gene TRBJ2-2; unclear D gene. The CDR3 extends over 14 amino acids. V lost 1 base, J lost 1 base, and 4 bases lay in between. Germline loops: CDR1 SGHAT, CDR2 FQNNGV. CDR3 sequence reads: CASSLGRNTGELFF. In DNA form, the CDR3 reads TGTGCCAGCAGCTTAGGTCGGAACACCGGGGAGCTGTTTTTT.

This clonotype appeared a few times. The J gene is TRBJ2-3, the V gene TRBV28; D unresolved. This CDR3 spans 12 amino acids. The V and J ends lost 3 bases and 11 bases respectively, with 12 bases between them. Per germline, CDR1 MDHEN and CDR2 SYDVKM. CDR3 DNA: TGTGCCAGCAGTTTGGTTCAAGAGCGGCAGTATTTT. Amino acids: CASSLVQERQYF.

The table lists this clonotype with a few counts. The chain has TRBV20-1 and TRBJ1-4, with D uncertain. Germline V gene data show CDR1 as DFQATT and CDR2 as SNEGSKA (reference sequence). The CDR3 is made up of 14 amino acids. Between the trimmed V and J ends, which lost 3 bases and 5 bases, there was a span of 13 bases. The CDR3 sequence is CSASQPVINEKLFF. For the CDR3, the DNA is TGCAGTGCTAGTCAACCAGTTATCAATGAAAAACTGTTTTTT.